The text below deals with one TCR beta chain. This record comes from a study of blood T cell repertoires in COVID-19. Across the whole study: Some COVID-19 samples were acute and others convalescent; all came from the United States, Italy and Spain. PBMCs, B-cell-depleted T cells, or T cells were the source of the cDNA or gDNA that made up the material.

Source study methods: Nucleated cell counts were estimated from reference gene primer amplification. The table came from immunoSEQ multiplex PCR; TCRdb's copy has only in-frame clones and leaves some out. The V and J calls and clone size come from that table; D and trimming were worked out from the DNA. Of approximately 50,000 clones listed, 80% to 90% are singletons. Looked up from germline, CDR1 is SGHTS and CDR2 is YDEGEE. J was trimmed by 5 bases and V by 3 bases; bases with no gene match: 7. The CDR3 has 14 amino acids. The receptor comes from a human donor in a cohort sampled during active COVID-19. The sample was peripheral blood. The rearrangement joins TRBV5-8 to TRBJ1-1; 7 nucleotides match TRBD1. CDR3 nucleotides: TGTGCCAGCAGCTACAGGGGACTGGGGACTGAAGCTTTCTTT. Its translation: CASSYRGLGTEAFF.